These T cell receptor beta chains were read from a single sample in a study of CD8+ T cells in alopecia areata. Using immunoSEQ multiplex PCR, the repertoire was profiled, and TCRdb retains in-frame clones only, with some absent. The sample shows some 150,000 clones, approximately 90% of them seen only once. Sequences were derived from CD8+ T cells sorted from blood, sampled at week 4, from a patient treated with tofacitinib. These receptors all come from a human donor with alopecia areata. CDR3s include the opening cysteine and the closing phenylalanine or tryptophan. Fields, in order: clone size, J gene, D gene, V gene, CDR3 protein, CDR3 DNA. The D gene is left open where the match is weak. Only part of the rows carry a size: once, few, many, or a class if the clone is expanded.

abundance: .; j_gene: TRBJ2-7; d_gene: TRBD2; v_gene: TRBV2; CDR3aa: CASSVPSGGHEQYF; CDR3nt: TGTGCCAGCAGTGTGCCTAGCGGGGGACACGAGCAGTACTTC
abundance: once; j_gene: TRBJ1-5; d_gene: .; v_gene: TRBV5-1; CDR3aa: CASSPEGVSNQPQHF; CDR3nt: TGCGCCAGCAGCCCGGAGGGGGTTAGCAATCAGCCCCAGCATTTT
abundance: .; j_gene: TRBJ1-4; d_gene: .; v_gene: TRBV6-1; CDR3aa: CASVSGHPNEKLFF; CDR3nt: TGTGCCAGCGTCTCCGGGCACCCAAATGAAAAACTGTTTTTT
abundance: .; j_gene: TRBJ2-5; d_gene: .; v_gene: TRBV11-2; CDR3aa: CASSLDVPETQYF; CDR3nt: TGTGCCAGCAGCTTAGATGTCCCGGAGACCCAGTACTTC
abundance: once; j_gene: TRBJ2-5; d_gene: TRBD1; v_gene: TRBV15; CDR3aa: CATSRDRGDQETQYF; CDR3nt: TGTGCCACCAGCAGGGACAGGGGGGACCAAGAGACCCAGTACTTC
abundance: .; j_gene: TRBJ2-7; d_gene: TRBD2; v_gene: TRBV27; CDR3aa: CASRFSGRYEQYF; CDR3nt: TGTGCCAGCAGATTTAGCGGGCGCTACGAGCAGTACTTC
abundance: .; j_gene: TRBJ2-7; d_gene: .; v_gene: TRBV29-1; CDR3aa: CSVEYRDYEQYF; CDR3nt: TGCAGCGTTGAGTACAGGGACTACGAGCAGTACTTC
abundance: .; j_gene: TRBJ2-7; d_gene: TRBD2; v_gene: TRBV28; CDR3aa: CASSIAGGAYEQYF; CDR3nt: TGTGCCAGCAGTATAGCGGGAGGGGCCTACGAGCAGTACTTC
abundance: .; j_gene: TRBJ2-7; d_gene: .; v_gene: TRBV5-5; CDR3aa: CASSLVQGSYEQYF; CDR3nt: TGTGCCAGCAGCTTGGTTCAGGGGAGCTACGAGCAGTACTTC
abundance: .; j_gene: TRBJ1-2; d_gene: .; v_gene: TRBV27; CDR3aa: CASSQSTAYGYTF; CDR3nt: TGTGCCAGCAGTCAGTCGACAGCATATGGCTACACCTTC
abundance: .; j_gene: TRBJ2-7; d_gene: .; v_gene: TRBV14; CDR3aa: CASSLDMVYEQYF; CDR3nt: TGTGCCAGCAGCCTGGACATGGTTTACGAGCAGTACTTC
abundance: .; j_gene: TRBJ2-4; d_gene: TRBD1; v_gene: TRBV9; CDR3aa: CASSVWDSGDRENIQYF; CDR3nt: TGTGCCAGCAGCGTATGGGACTCGGGGGACAGGGAAAACATTCAGTACTTC
abundance: .; j_gene: TRBJ2-1; d_gene: TRBD2; v_gene: TRBV4-1; CDR3aa: CASSQVSGRALIEQFF; CDR3nt: TGCGCCAGCAGCCAAGTGAGCGGGAGGGCCCTGATTGAGCAGTTCTTC
abundance: .; j_gene: TRBJ2-2; d_gene: TRBD1; v_gene: TRBV27; CDR3aa: CASSSSGDRVGTGELFF; CDR3nt: TGTGCCAGCAGTTCCTCTGGGGACAGGGTTGGCACCGGGGAGCTGTTTTTT
abundance: .; j_gene: TRBJ2-2; d_gene: .; v_gene: TRBV9; CDR3aa: CASSVALGDGELFF; CDR3nt: TGTGCCAGCAGCGTAGCTTTAGGGGACGGGGAGCTGTTTTTT
abundance: .; j_gene: TRBJ2-1; d_gene: .; v_gene: TRBV4-1; CDR3aa: CASSQSIGGGRSGYEQFF; CDR3nt: TGCGCCAGCAGCCAATCCATTGGGGGAGGCAGGTCGGGGTATGAGCAGTTCTTC
abundance: .; j_gene: TRBJ2-5; d_gene: .; v_gene: TRBV29-1; CDR3aa: CSVEDRDRRETQYF; CDR3nt: TGCAGCGTTGAAGATCGCGACAGGCGAGAGACCCAGTACTTC
abundance: .; j_gene: TRBJ2-1; d_gene: .; v_gene: TRBV4-1; CDR3aa: CASSGGANEQFF; CDR3nt: TGCGCCAGCAGTGGAGGGGCCAATGAGCAGTTCTTC
abundance: .; j_gene: TRBJ2-7; d_gene: TRBD1; v_gene: TRBV27; CDR3aa: CASSLWTGSAYEQYF; CDR3nt: TGTGCCAGCAGTTTATGGACAGGATCAGCCTACGAGCAGTACTTC